A selection of T cell receptor beta chains follows, all from one sample in a study of T cell changes during pregnancy in multiple sclerosis. Using immunoSEQ multiplex PCR, the repertoire was profiled, and TCRdb retains in-frame clones only, with some absent. The repertoire holds 30,000 to 40,000 clones, 75% to 95% seen once, with about 5.9% in the top ten. Sequencing used CD8+ T cells from peripheral blood mononuclear cells, obtained in the second trimester of pregnancy. Receptor source: a female donor with multiple sclerosis, enrolled in a pregnancy study. CDR3s include the opening cysteine and the closing phenylalanine or tryptophan. D genes are given only for firm matches. The size of a clone is reported for some rows only, either as once, few or many, or as a class for expanded clones.

D gene,V gene,clone size,J gene,CDR3 protein,CDR3 DNA
.,TRBV28,.,TRBJ2-1,CASSSGAGASPLSSYNEQFF,TGTGCCAGCAGTTCGGGGGCGGGGGCCAGCCCTTTAAGCTCCTACAATGAGCAGTTCTTC
TRBD1,TRBV6-5,.,TRBJ2-7,CASRPSGTDSYEQYF,TGTGCCAGCAGACCATCCGGGACAGACTCCTACGAGCAGTACTTC
TRBD2,TRBV10-2,.,TRBJ2-1,CASGGGLAGHNEQFF,TGCGCCAGTGGGGGGGGGCTAGCGGGCCACAATGAGCAGTTCTTC
.,TRBV7-9,.,TRBJ1-1,CASSPMYTEAFF,TGTGCCAGCAGCCCCATGTACACTGAAGCTTTCTTT
TRBD1,TRBV9,once,TRBJ2-1,CASSGWTGGGSYNEQFF,TGTGCCAGCAGCGGATGGACAGGGGGGGGCTCCTACAATGAGCAGTTCTTC
.,TRBV9,.,TRBJ2-3,CASSTKFVGDTQYF,TGTGCCAGCAGCACCAAGTTTGTCGGAGATACGCAGTATTTT
TRBD2,TRBV27,.,TRBJ2-1,CASRFSGGRYEQFF,TGTGCCAGCAGGTTTAGCGGGGGGAGGTATGAGCAGTTCTTC
TRBD2,TRBV14,.,TRBJ2-1,CASSLAGVNNEQFF,TGTGCCAGCAGCCTGGCGGGAGTGAACAATGAGCAGTTCTTC
TRBD2,TRBV4-2,.,TRBJ2-2,CASSQDHGLAGGTGELFF,TGTGCCAGCAGCCAAGATCATGGACTAGCGGGGGGCACCGGGGAGCTGTTTTTT
TRBD1,TRBV7-8,.,TRBJ1-5,CASSLLVGQGGNQPQHF,TGTGCCAGCAGCTTATTAGTGGGACAGGGTGGCAATCAGCCCCAGCATTTT
.,TRBV7-6,.,TRBJ2-7,CASSSQRGYSYEQYF,TGTGCCAGCAGCTCGCAAAGGGGCTACTCCTACGAGCAGTACTTC
TRBD2,TRBV5-1,.,TRBJ2-2,CASRPGLAGTGELFF,TGCGCCAGCAGACCGGGACTAGCGGGCACCGGGGAGCTGTTTTTT
.,TRBV11-2,.,TRBJ1-6,CASSQVALHF,TGTGCCAGCAGCCAGGTGGCCCTCCACTTT
.,TRBV5-6,.,TRBJ1-1,CASSFYPGASMNTEAFF,TGTGCCAGCAGCTTCTACCCCGGAGCCTCCATGAACACTGAAGCTTTCTTT
TRBD2,TRBV27,.,TRBJ2-7,CASSPSGIASYEQYF,TGTGCCAGCAGCCCTAGCGGTATAGCCTCCTACGAGCAGTACTTC
TRBD1,TRBV7-2,.,TRBJ1-5,CASSSQGAGNQPQHF,TGTGCCAGCAGCTCACAGGGGGCAGGCAATCAGCCCCAGCATTTT
TRBD2,TRBV7-6,.,TRBJ2-2,CASSSGTSAFTGELFF,TGTGCCAGCAGCTCCGGGACTAGCGCTTTCACCGGGGAGCTGTTTTTT
.,TRBV4-1,.,TRBJ1-2,CASSQQPGEFYGYTF,TGCGCCAGCAGCCAACAGCCAGGGGAATTCTATGGCTACACCTTC
.,TRBV27,once,TRBJ2-7,CASSLQAFDSRVAYEQYF,TGTGCCAGCAGTCTCCAAGCCTTCGACAGTCGTGTTGCCTACGAGCAGTACTTC
.,TRBV5-4,.,TRBJ2-1,CASSLVRGDEQFF,TGTGCCAGCAGCTTGGTACGAGGCGATGAGCAGTTCTTC
TRBD1,TRBV6-5,.,TRBJ1-2,CASSLTKQGNGYTF,TGTGCCAGCAGTTTGACTAAACAGGGGAATGGCTACACCTTC
.,TRBV7-9,once,TRBJ1-1,CASRPDTWNTEAFF,TGTGCCAGCAGGCCAGACACGTGGAACACTGAAGCTTTCTTT
.,TRBV4-1,.,TRBJ1-5,CASSQEGHLSNQPQHF,TGCGCCAGCAGCCAAGAAGGACACCTTAGCAATCAGCCCCAGCATTTT
TRBD1,TRBV7-2,.,TRBJ2-2,CASSFTGAGELFF,TGTGCCAGCAGCTTCACAGGGGCCGGGGAGCTGTTTTTT
.,TRBV7-6,.,TRBJ1-2,CASSLAGVDYGYTF,TGTGCCAGCAGCTTAGCAGGGGTTGACTATGGCTACACCTTC
.,TRBV6-1,once,TRBJ2-3,CASSGSGVDTQYF,TGTGCCAGCAGTGGGTCGGGGGTGGATACGCAGTATTTT
.,TRBV18,once,TRBJ1-4,CASSADGGGEKLFF,TGTGCCAGCTCAGCGGATGGAGGCGGTGAAAAACTGTTTTTT
TRBD1,TRBV7-9,.,TRBJ2-6,CASSSGQGPRGANVLTF,TGTGCCAGCAGCTCGGGACAGGGGCCGCGTGGGGCCAACGTCCTGACTTTC
.,TRBV29-1,.,TRBJ1-1,CSVPGVNTEAFF,TGCAGCGTTCCGGGGGTAAACACTGAAGCTTTCTTT
.,TRBV27,once,TRBJ2-3,CASRAGWDTQYF,TGTGCCAGCAGGGCGGGATGGGATACGCAGTATTTT
TRBD1,TRBV9,.,TRBJ1-6,CASSGRTGDLLLHF,TGTGCCAGCAGCGGAAGGACAGGGGACTTACTCCTCCACTTT
.,TRBV30,.,TRBJ2-3,CAWSVDTQYF,TGTGCCTGGAGCGTCGATACGCAGTATTTT
TRBD2,TRBV6-5,.,TRBJ2-7,CASTLDGGEYF,TGTGCCAGCACTCTGGATGGGGGGGAGTACTTC
.,TRBV28,.,TRBJ2-7,CASSSQQGWSYEQYF,TGTGCCAGCAGTTCCCAACAGGGTTGGTCCTACGAGCAGTACTTC
.,TRBV4-3,.,TRBJ1-1,CASSLQGRSTEAFF,TGCGCCAGCAGCTTACAGGGTCGGTCAACTGAAGCTTTCTTT
TRBD1,TRBV27,.,TRBJ1-1,CASSLRQGAAEAFF,TGTGCCAGCAGCCTTCGACAGGGGGCAGCTGAAGCTTTCTTT
.,TRBV16,.,TRBJ1-3,CASSQSWPSKTDSGNTIYF,TGTGCCAGCAGCCAATCATGGCCTTCAAAGACAGACTCTGGAAACACCATATATTTT
.,TRBV6-1,.,TRBJ2-7,CASRRNYEQYF,TGTGCCAGCAGGCGAAATTACGAGCAGTACTTC
TRBD1,TRBV6-1,.,TRBJ1-5,CASSDETGADQPQHF,TGTGCCAGCAGTGACGAGACAGGGGCCGATCAGCCCCAGCATTTT
TRBD1,TRBV30,few,TRBJ2-5,CAWSNTPGTGGETQYF,TGTGCCTGGAGTAACACCCCCGGGACAGGGGGTGAGACCCAGTACTTC
.,TRBV7-9,few,TRBJ1-1,CASSSTGSNTEAFF,TGTGCCAGCAGCTCAACAGGGAGTAACACTGAAGCTTTCTTT
.,TRBV25-1,.,TRBJ2-1,CASSAFYNEQFF,TGTGCCAGCAGTGCCTTTTACAATGAGCAGTTCTTC
.,TRBV11-2,.,TRBJ2-7,CASSLTPGIPSYEQYF,TGTGCCAGCAGCTTAACCCCAGGGATTCCCTCCTACGAGCAGTACTTC
.,TRBV16,.,TRBJ1-5,CASSQSLTGNQPQHF,TGTGCCAGCAGCCAATCATTGACAGGCAATCAGCCCCAGCATTTT
.,TRBV15,.,TRBJ1-5,CATSRVGADNQPQHF,TGTGCCACCAGCAGAGTGGGGGCAGACAATCAGCCCCAGCATTTT
.,TRBV6-1,.,TRBJ1-3,CATTAQGLFGVTIYF,TGTGCCACCACCGCCCAGGGTTTATTCGGTGTCACCATATATTTT
.,TRBV4-2,.,TRBJ2-1,CASSHEQADNEQFF,TGTGCCAGCAGCCATGAACAGGCCGACAATGAGCAGTTCTTC
TRBD1,TRBV19,.,TRBJ2-7,CASSAADRVEGEQYF,TGTGCCAGTAGTGCCGCGGACAGGGTGGAGGGGGAGCAGTACTTC
TRBD1,TRBV19,.,TRBJ1-5,CASSLGQGGRGNQPQHF,TGTGCCAGTAGTTTGGGACAGGGAGGACGGGGCAATCAGCCCCAGCATTTT
.,TRBV10-3,.,TRBJ1-1,CAISDHPEGHTTEAFF,TGTGCCATCAGTGATCACCCAGAGGGACATACGACTGAAGCTTTCTTT
.,TRBV5-1,.,TRBJ2-1,CASSLVPQEQGGIHNEQFF,TGCGCCAGCAGCTTGGTACCCCAAGAGCAGGGAGGTATACACAATGAGCAGTTCTTC
.,TRBV6-5,.,TRBJ1-5,CASSADSHNQPQHF,TGTGCCAGCAGTGCGGACAGCCACAATCAGCCCCAGCATTTT
.,TRBV6-1,.,TRBJ2-2,CASSELPPAGELFF,TGTGCCAGCAGTGAACTCCCCCCCGCCGGGGAGCTGTTTTTT
.,TRBV10-1,.,TRBJ1-6,CASSAGRNSPLHF,TGCGCCAGCAGTGCAGGGCGCAATTCACCCCTCCACTTT
TRBD1,TRBV29-1,.,TRBJ2-2,CSVEVDRETVGELFF,TGCAGCGTTGAAGTAGACAGGGAGACCGTCGGGGAGCTGTTTTTT
TRBD2,TRBV9,.,TRBJ2-1,CASSDSGRIHNEQFF,TGTGCCAGCAGCGATAGCGGGAGAATACACAATGAGCAGTTCTTC